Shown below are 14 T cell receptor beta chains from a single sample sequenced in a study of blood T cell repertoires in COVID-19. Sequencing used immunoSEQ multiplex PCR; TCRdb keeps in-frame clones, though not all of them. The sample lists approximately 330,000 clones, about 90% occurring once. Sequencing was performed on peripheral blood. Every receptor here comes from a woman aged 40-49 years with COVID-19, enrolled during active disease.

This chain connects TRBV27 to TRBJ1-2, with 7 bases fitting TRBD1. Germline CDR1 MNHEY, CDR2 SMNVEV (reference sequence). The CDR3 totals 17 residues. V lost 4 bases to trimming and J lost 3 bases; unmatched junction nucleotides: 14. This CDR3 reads CASSSPSQSRGYYGYTF. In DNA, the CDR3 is TGTGCCAGCAGTTCGCCGTCTCAGTCCAGGGGGTACTATGGCTACACCTTC.

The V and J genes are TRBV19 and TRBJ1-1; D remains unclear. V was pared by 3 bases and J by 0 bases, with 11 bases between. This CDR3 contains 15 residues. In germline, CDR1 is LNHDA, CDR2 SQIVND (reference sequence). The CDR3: CASSMRETLNTEAFF. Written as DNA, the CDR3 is TGTGCCAGTAGTATGAGGGAGACCTTGAACACTGAAGCTTTCTTT.

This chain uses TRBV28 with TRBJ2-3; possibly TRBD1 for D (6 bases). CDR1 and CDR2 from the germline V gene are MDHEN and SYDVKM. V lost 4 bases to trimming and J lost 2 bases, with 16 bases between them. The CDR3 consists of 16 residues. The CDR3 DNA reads TGTGCCAGCAGTTCGTACATGACAGGAGCCACAGATACGCAGTATTTT. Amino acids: CASSSYMTGATDTQYF. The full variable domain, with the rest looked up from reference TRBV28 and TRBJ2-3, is DVKVTQSSRYLVKRTGEKVFLECVQDMDHENMFWYRQDPGLGLRLIYFSYDVKMKEKGDIPEGYSVSREKKERFSLILESASTNQTSMYLCASSSYMTGATDTQYFGPGTRLTVL.

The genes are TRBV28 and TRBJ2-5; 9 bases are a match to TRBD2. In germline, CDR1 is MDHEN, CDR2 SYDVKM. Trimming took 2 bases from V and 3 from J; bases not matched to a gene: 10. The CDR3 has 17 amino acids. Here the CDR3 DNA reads TGTGCCAGCAGTTTAGGGATTAGCGGGAGCGGGGAAGAGACCCAGTACTTC. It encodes CASSLGISGSGEETQYF.

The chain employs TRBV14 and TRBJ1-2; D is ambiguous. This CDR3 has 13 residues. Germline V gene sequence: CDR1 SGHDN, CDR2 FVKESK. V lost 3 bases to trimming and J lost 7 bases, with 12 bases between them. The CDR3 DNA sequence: TGTGCCAGCAGCCAGAGGGCAGGCCGTGGCTACACCTTC. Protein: CASSQRAGRGYTF. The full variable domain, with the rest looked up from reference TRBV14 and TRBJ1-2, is EAGVTQFPSHSVIEKGQTVTLRCDPISGHDNLYWYRRVMGKEIKFLLHFVKESKQDESGMPNNRFLAERTGGTYSTLKVQPAELEDSGVYFCASSQRAGRGYTFGSGTRLTVV.

Here the CDR3 reads CASSSGTENSPLHF. CDR3 nucleotide sequence: TGCGCCAGCAGCTCCGGGACAGAGAATTCACCCCTCCACTTT. The chain couples TRBV5-1 to TRBJ1-6; 7 bases fit TRBD1. V dropped 3 bases and J dropped 7; count of bases not matched to a gene: 4. CDR3 length: 14 amino acids. Germline CDR1 and CDR2: SGHRS and YFSETQ. The variable domain in full, completed from reference TRBV5-1 and TRBJ1-6, reads KAGVTQTPRYLIKTRGQQVTLSCSPISGHRSVSWYQQTPGQGLQFLFEYFSETQRNKGNFPGRFSGRQFSNSRSEMNVSTLELGDSALYLCASSSGTENSPLHFGNGTRLTVT.

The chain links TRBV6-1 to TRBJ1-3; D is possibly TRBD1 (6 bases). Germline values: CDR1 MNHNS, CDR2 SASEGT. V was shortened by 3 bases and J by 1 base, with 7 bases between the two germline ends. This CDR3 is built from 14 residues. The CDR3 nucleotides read TGTGCCAGCAGTGAGGGGGCATCTGGAAACACCATATATTTT. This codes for CASSEGASGNTIYF.

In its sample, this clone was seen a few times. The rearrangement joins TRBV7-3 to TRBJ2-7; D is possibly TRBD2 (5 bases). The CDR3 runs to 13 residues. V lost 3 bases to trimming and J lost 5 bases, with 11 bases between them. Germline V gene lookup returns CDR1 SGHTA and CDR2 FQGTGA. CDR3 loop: CASSFKFGDEQYF. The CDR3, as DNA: TGTGCCAGCAGCTTTAAGTTCGGGGACGAGCAGTACTTC.

For the CDR3, the DNA is TGTGCCAGCAGCCATTTCGGGTTTTGGCCCCAGCATTTT. It encodes CASSHFGFWPQHF. V gene TRBV3-1 (or the pseudogene TRBV3-2) combines with J gene TRBJ1-5, with D unclear. Trimming pared 3 bases from V and 9 bases from J, leaving 12 bases between. Looked up from germline, CDR1 is LGHDT and CDR2 is YNNKEL (reference sequence). The CDR3 extends over 13 amino acids.

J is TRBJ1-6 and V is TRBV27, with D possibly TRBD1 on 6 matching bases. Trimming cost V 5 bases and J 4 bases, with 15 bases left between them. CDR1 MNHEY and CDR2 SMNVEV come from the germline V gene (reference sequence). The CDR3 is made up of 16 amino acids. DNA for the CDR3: TGTGCCAGCAGTCCCACCGGGACAAATTATAATTCACCCCTCCACTTT. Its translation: CASSPTGTNYNSPLHF.

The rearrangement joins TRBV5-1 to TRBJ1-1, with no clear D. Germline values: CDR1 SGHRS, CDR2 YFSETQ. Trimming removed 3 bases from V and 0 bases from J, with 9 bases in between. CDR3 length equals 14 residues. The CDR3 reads CASSSSPMNTEAFF. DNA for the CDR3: TGCGCCAGCAGCTCTAGTCCCATGAACACTGAAGCTTTCTTT.

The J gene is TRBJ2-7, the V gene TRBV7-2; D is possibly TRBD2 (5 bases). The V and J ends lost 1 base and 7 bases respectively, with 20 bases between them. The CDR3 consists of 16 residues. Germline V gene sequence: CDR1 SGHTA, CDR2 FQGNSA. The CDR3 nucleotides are TGTGCCAGCAGCTTAGATCCCCCCGGACTGGGTGGGGAGCAGTACTTC. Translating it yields CASSLDPPGLGGEQYF. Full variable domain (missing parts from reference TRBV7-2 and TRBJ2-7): GAGVSQSPSNKVTEKGKDVELRCDPISGHTALYWYRQSLGQGLEFLIYFQGNSAPDKSGLPSDRFSAERTGGSVSTLTIQRTQQEDSAVYLCASSLDPPGLGGEQYFGPGTRLTVT.

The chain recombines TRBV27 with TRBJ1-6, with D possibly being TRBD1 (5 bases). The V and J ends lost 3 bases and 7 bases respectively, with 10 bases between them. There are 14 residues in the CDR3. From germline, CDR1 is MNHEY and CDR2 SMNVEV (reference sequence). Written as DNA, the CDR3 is TGTGCCAGCAGTTTGGGCAGGGTGAATTCACCCCTCCACTTT. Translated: CASSLGRVNSPLHF.

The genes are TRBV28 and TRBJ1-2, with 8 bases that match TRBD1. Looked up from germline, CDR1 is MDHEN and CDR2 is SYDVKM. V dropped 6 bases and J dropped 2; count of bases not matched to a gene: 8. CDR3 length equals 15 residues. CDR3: CASSPQTGVNYGYTF. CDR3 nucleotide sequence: TGTGCCAGCAGCCCTCAGACAGGGGTAAACTATGGCTACACCTTC.